The sequence of this TCR beta chain was determined in a study of blood T cell repertoires in COVID-19 (dated by TCRdb to the early 2020s). A note on the overall study: Samples covering the acute and convalescent phases of COVID-19 were provided by collaborators in the United States, Italy and Spain. The repertoires were released in a freely available public database intended as a resource for research on the immune response to SARS-CoV-2. HLA class I and class II types, where available, came from metadata supplied by the sample provider rather than from assay-based typing. The material from the prospective study consisted of cDNA or gDNA derived from T cells, B-cell-depleted T cells, or PBMCs. Deeply sampled blood TCRbeta repertoires from subjects exposed to, actively infected with, or recovered from COVID-19 were included in the dataset. The samples were drawn from the first 160 participants of the ongoing ImmuneRACE study and from 1,254 subjects provided by 6 global collaborators. A de-identified subject ID, COVID-19 status, age in years and sex were almost always included in the sample metadata. Findings and caveats that apply to the study as a whole: The quantity of clinical and demographic metadata differed by source and by participant and was supplied without curation.

About this clone: No antigen is known for it. There are no base qualities to consult, and no much larger clone falls within one base.

CDR1 SNHLY and CDR2 FYNNEI are derived from the germline V gene. The CDR3 runs 14 residues from the cysteine to the phenylalanine. The CDR3 DNA has 42 bases and is translated from base 1. V trim: 2 bases; J trim: 8 bases; unmatched bases: 5. TCRbeta CDR3 regions were amplified from genomic DNA by means of the immunoSEQ Assay, a bias-controlled multiplex PCR. The original pipeline was this. The number of nucleated cells in each sample was estimated from the amplification of reference gene primers within the assay. Sequence reads were collapsed and filtered to measure the absolute abundance of every unique TCRbeta CDR3 rearrangement. For each sample, productive Simpson clonality was calculated by taking the square root of Simpson's diversity index across productive rearrangements. As stored in TCRdb, this immuneACCESS dataset retains in-frame rearrangements with V and J assigned. A fraction of the clones does not appear; measured against another copy, unresolved V genes explain less than half of the discrepancy, and the remainder lacks a known reason. Clone size and the V and J calls come from that table; the DNA yielded D and trimming. The sample has some 200,000 clones on record, 90% to 95% of them singletons. 0.76% of the sample belongs to the ten largest clones.

In Seattle, one collaborating source enrolled patients while the infection was active and tracked those patients longitudinally over the course of disease. Each collaborating institution followed its own protocols to collect whole blood in K2EDTA tubes. For TCRbeta analysis, collaborators shipped samples in one of three forms: frozen whole blood, isolated PBMCs, or DNA extracted from either of those sample types. The V and J genes are TRBV2 and TRBJ1-4, and TRBD1 matches 7 of the central bases. Sequencing was performed on peripheral blood. The sequence was collected from a young man with COVID-19, enrolled during active disease. The DNA sequence is given as TGTGCCAGCAGTGAACAGGGGGGTCAAGAAAAACTGTTTTTT. Translation gives CASSEQGGQEKLFF.